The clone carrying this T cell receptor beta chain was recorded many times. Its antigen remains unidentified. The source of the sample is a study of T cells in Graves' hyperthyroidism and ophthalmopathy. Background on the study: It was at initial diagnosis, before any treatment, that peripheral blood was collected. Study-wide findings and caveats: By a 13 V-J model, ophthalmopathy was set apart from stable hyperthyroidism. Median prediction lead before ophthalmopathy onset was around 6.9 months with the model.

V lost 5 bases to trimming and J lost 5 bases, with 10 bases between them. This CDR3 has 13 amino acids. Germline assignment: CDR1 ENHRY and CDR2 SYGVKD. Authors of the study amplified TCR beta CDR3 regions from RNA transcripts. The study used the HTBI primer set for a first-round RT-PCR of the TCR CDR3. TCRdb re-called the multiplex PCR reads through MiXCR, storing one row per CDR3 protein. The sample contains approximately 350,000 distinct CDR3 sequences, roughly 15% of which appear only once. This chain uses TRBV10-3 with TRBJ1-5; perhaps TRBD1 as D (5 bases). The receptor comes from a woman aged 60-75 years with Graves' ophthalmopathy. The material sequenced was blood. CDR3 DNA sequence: TGTGCCATCAGTCGGGACGGGGATCAGCCCCAGCATTTT. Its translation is CAISRDGDQPQHF.